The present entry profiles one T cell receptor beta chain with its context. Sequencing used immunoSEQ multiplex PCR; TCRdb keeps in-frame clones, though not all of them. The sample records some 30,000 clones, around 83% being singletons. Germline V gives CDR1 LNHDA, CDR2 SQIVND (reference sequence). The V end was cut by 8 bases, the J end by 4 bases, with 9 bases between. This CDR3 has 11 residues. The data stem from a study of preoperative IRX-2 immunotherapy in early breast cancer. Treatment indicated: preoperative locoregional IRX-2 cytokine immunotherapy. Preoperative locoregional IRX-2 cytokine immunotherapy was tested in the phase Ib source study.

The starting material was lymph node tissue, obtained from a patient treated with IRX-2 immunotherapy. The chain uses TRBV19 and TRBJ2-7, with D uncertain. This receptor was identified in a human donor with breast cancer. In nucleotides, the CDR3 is TGTGCCAGTCTGGGCGGTTACGAGCAGTACTTC. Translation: CASLGGYEQYF.